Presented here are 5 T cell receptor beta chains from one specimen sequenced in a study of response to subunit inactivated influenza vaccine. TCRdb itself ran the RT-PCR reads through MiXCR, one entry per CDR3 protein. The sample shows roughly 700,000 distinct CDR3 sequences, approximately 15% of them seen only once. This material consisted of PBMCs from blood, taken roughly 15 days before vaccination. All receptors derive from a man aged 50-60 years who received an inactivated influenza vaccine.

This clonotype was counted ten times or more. The CDR3, as DNA: TGTGCCAGCAGCCCCTGGACAGGTGCCGAGGTCGAGCAGTTCTTC. It translates to CASSPWTGAEVEQFF. This chain links TRBV7-2 with TRBJ2-1; 7 bases are shared with TRBD1. V dropped 5 bases and J dropped 10; count of bases not matched to a gene: 14. The CDR3 is 15 residues long. The V gene's germline CDR1 is SGHTA and CDR2 FQGNSA.

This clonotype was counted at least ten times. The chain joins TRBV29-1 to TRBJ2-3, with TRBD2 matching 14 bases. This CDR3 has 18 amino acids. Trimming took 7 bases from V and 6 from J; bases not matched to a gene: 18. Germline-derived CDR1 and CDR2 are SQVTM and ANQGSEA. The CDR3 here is CSARTFGTSGSIRDTQYF. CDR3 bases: TGCAGCGCTCGCACATTCGGGACTAGCGGGAGTATCCGGGATACGCAGTATTTT.

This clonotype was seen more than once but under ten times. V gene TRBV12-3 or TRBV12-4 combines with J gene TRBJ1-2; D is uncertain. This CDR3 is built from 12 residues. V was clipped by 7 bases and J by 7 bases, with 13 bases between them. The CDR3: CASTQEGGGYTF. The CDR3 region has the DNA TGTGCCAGCACCCAGGAGGGAGGTGGCTACACCTTC.

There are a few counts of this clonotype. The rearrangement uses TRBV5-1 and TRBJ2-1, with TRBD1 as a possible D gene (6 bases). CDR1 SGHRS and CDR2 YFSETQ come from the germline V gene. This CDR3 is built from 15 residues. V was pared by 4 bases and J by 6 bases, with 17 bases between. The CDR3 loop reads CASSHGTQGGNEQFF. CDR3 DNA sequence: TGCGCCAGCAGCCACGGGACACAAGGGGGCAATGAGCAGTTCTTC.

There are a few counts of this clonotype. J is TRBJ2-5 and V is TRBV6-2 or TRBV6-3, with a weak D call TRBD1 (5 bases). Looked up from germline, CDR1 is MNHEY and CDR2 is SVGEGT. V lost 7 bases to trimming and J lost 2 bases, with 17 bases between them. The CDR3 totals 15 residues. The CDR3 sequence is CASTPFDREQETQYF. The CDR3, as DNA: TGTGCCAGCACCCCGTTCGACAGAGAGCAAGAGACCCAGTACTTC.